These T cell receptor beta chains were read from a single sample in a study of early T cells in non-severe SARS-CoV-2 infection. A single record per CDR3 protein comes from TCRdb applying MiXCR to the 5' RACE reads. The data show about 30,000 distinct CDR3 sequences, approximately 5.3% seen once. Sequencing input: whole blood. The source is an adult who was a healthcare worker with PCR-confirmed SARS-CoV-2 infection or an uninfected control (not recorded which). The conserved cysteine and the conserved F or W are not part of the CDR3 here. Fields, in order: CDR3 protein, J gene, V gene.

cdr3_aa: SARDRATNEKLF
j_call: TRBJ1-4
v_call: TRBV20-1

cdr3_aa: ASSLEPGNYGYT
j_call: TRBJ1-2
v_call: TRBV11-2

cdr3_aa: ATSDSPGETQY
j_call: TRBJ2-5
v_call: TRBV24-1

cdr3_aa: ASSTGFSMGTVIETQY
j_call: TRBJ2-5
v_call: TRBV6-6

cdr3_aa: ASSLTGADTQY
j_call: TRBJ2-3
v_call: TRBV12-3/TRBV12-4

cdr3_aa: ASSFAGTGFGYT
j_call: TRBJ1-2
v_call: TRBV27

cdr3_aa: ASSQQDSVSNQPQH
j_call: TRBJ1-5
v_call: TRBV4-1

cdr3_aa: ASSEGSSYNSPLH
j_call: TRBJ1-6
v_call: TRBV19

cdr3_aa: ASSLDNRSTDTQY
j_call: TRBJ2-3
v_call: TRBV5-1

cdr3_aa: ASSLDGTSYGYT
j_call: TRBJ1-2
v_call: TRBV5-1

cdr3_aa: SALEGGGPRDEQF
j_call: TRBJ2-1
v_call: TRBV20-1

cdr3_aa: ATAGTLGEAF
j_call: TRBJ1-1
v_call: TRBV10-3

cdr3_aa: ASRTGGGQETQY
j_call: TRBJ2-5
v_call: TRBV6-1

cdr3_aa: AISSDTTGELF
j_call: TRBJ2-2
v_call: TRBV10-3

cdr3_aa: ASSLVTGDEQY
j_call: TRBJ2-7
v_call: TRBV7-6

cdr3_aa: ASSSRDRVNSPLH
j_call: TRBJ1-6
v_call: TRBV12-3/TRBV12-4

cdr3_aa: ATKQDLNQPQH
j_call: TRBJ1-5
v_call: TRBV28

cdr3_aa: ASSPDGTSGFNEQF
j_call: TRBJ2-1
v_call: TRBV6-4

cdr3_aa: ASSEASGGANEQF
j_call: TRBJ2-1
v_call: TRBV6-1

cdr3_aa: ASSLSGGYNSPLH
j_call: TRBJ1-6
v_call: TRBV28

cdr3_aa: ASSQFRDAEEKLF
j_call: TRBJ1-4
v_call: TRBV4-3

cdr3_aa: SVEDRGLGEDTQY
j_call: TRBJ2-3
v_call: TRBV29-1

cdr3_aa: AWSRGQGGGYT
j_call: TRBJ1-2
v_call: TRBV30

cdr3_aa: ASSEQGETGELF
j_call: TRBJ2-2
v_call: TRBV6-1

cdr3_aa: ASSVQSGQGDEQF
j_call: TRBJ2-1
v_call: TRBV6-1

cdr3_aa: ASSPWTGRNTGELF
j_call: TRBJ2-2
v_call: TRBV5-1

cdr3_aa: ASTGGNYGYT
j_call: TRBJ1-2
v_call: TRBV6-5

cdr3_aa: ASSLVPAGATDTQY
j_call: TRBJ2-3
v_call: TRBV7-6

cdr3_aa: SVQAGLHYGYT
j_call: TRBJ1-2
v_call: TRBV29-1

cdr3_aa: ASSSTGGYEQY
j_call: TRBJ2-7
v_call: TRBV27

cdr3_aa: ASSQDPDYNSPLH
j_call: TRBJ1-6
v_call: TRBV4-1

cdr3_aa: ASSVDSGSYNEQF
j_call: TRBJ2-1
v_call: TRBV2

cdr3_aa: ASSLSGEQGAHFSYEQY
j_call: TRBJ2-7
v_call: TRBV27

cdr3_aa: ASSPGVGNQPQH
j_call: TRBJ1-5
v_call: TRBV4-1

cdr3_aa: SASSSGGGSDEQF
j_call: TRBJ2-1
v_call: TRBV20-1

cdr3_aa: ASSSRQGGGSVDGYT
j_call: TRBJ1-2
v_call: TRBV9

cdr3_aa: ASSPSTSTDTQY
j_call: TRBJ2-3
v_call: TRBV5-1

cdr3_aa: ASSYSASGGPVSQETQY
j_call: TRBJ2-5
v_call: TRBV7-9

cdr3_aa: SAIVRDRAREQY
j_call: TRBJ2-7
v_call: TRBV20-1

cdr3_aa: AWRRGPWNKPLH
j_call: TRBJ1-6
v_call: TRBV30

cdr3_aa: SVEGRAYEQY
j_call: TRBJ2-7
v_call: TRBV29-1

cdr3_aa: ASSVGASGEYEQY
j_call: TRBJ2-7
v_call: TRBV9

cdr3_aa: ASSQDVGFEQF
j_call: TRBJ2-1
v_call: TRBV4-3

cdr3_aa: ASSETSGAETQY
j_call: TRBJ2-5
v_call: TRBV5-1

cdr3_aa: ASSSWGLQEETQY
j_call: TRBJ2-5
v_call: TRBV12-3/TRBV12-4

cdr3_aa: SVPQGVETQY
j_call: TRBJ2-5
v_call: TRBV29-1

cdr3_aa: ASSTSPGQGSNEQF
j_call: TRBJ2-1
v_call: TRBV11-2

cdr3_aa: ASSFSGTGEQF
j_call: TRBJ2-1
v_call: TRBV12-3/TRBV12-4

cdr3_aa: ASSSGTVQETQY
j_call: TRBJ2-5
v_call: TRBV5-1